The subject of this entry is one T cell receptor (beta chain). This sample is drawn from a study of shared clonotypes between healthy human individuals. Here immunoSEQ multiplex PCR was the method, and the copy in TCRdb shows in-frame clones only, minus some. The table includes 700,000 or so clones, more than 70% detected once. V lost 2 bases to trimming and J lost 2 bases, with 15 bases between them. CDR3 size: 16 residues. Germline loops: CDR1 MDHEN, CDR2 SYDVKM. The V call is TRBV28, the J call TRBJ2-5, with D perhaps TRBD1 or TRBD2 (5 bases each). The sample taken for sequencing was memory CD4+ T cells sorted from blood. Stated subset: CD45RA-negative fraction. This TCR was recovered from a woman in her 30s in good health. CDR3 in amino acids: CASSLRGPEPQETQYF. The CDR3 DNA reads as TGTGCCAGCAGTTTACGGGGACCAGAACCGCAAGAGACCCAGTACTTC.